This is a list of T cell receptor beta chains from one sample in a study of identical twins. From the 5' RACE reads, TCRdb called clonotypes with MiXCR, one entry per CDR3 protein. The profile shows hundreds of thousands of distinct CDR3 sequences, roughly 6% of them singletons. The sample taken for sequencing was naive T cells sorted from blood. These receptors all stem from a man aged 18 to 35 in good health. Each CDR3 is given with its conserved first and last residue. Each record gives: V gene, J gene, D gene, clone size, CDR3 DNA, CDR3 protein. A D gene is named only where the DNA matches it firmly. The listing skips clone size in some rows; elsewhere it reads once, few, many or a size class.

V: TRBV6-2/TRBV6-3
J: TRBJ2-6
D: TRBD2
size: many
DNA: TGTGCCAGCACTAGACTAGCGGGAGGAGCTGGGGCCAACGTCCTGACTTTC
CDR3: CASTRLAGGAGANVLTF

V: TRBV10-3
J: TRBJ2-7
D: TRBD2
size: many
DNA: TGTGCCATCGGAGATAGCGGGAGGGCTACCGAGCAGTACTTC
CDR3: CAIGDSGRATEQYF

V: TRBV5-4
J: TRBJ2-3
D: TRBD2
size: once
DNA: TGTGCCAGCAGCTTGGCCAAGGGACTAGCGGGACCAGATACGCAGTATTTT
CDR3: CASSLAKGLAGPDTQYF

V: TRBV9
J: TRBJ1-3
D: NA
size: many
DNA: TGTGCCAGCAGCGCCGGGAGCTCTGGAAACACCATATATTTT
CDR3: CASSAGSSGNTIYF

V: TRBV20-1
J: TRBJ2-6
D: NA
size: NA
DNA: TGCAGTGCTAGGCAACCCTCTGGGGCCAACGTCCTGACTTTC
CDR3: CSARQPSGANVLTF

V: TRBV29-1
J: TRBJ1-1
D: NA
size: many
DNA: TGCAGCCCCGAGGGGGAGGGGGACACTGAAGCTTTCTTT
CDR3: CSPEGEGDTEAFF

V: TRBV4-1
J: TRBJ1-2
D: NA
size: NA
DNA: TGCGCCAGCAGCCAAGAGTGGCCAGGACTTAACTATGGCTACACCTTC
CDR3: CASSQEWPGLNYGYTF

V: TRBV20-1
J: TRBJ2-1
D: NA
size: many
DNA: TGCAGTGCTAGAGCACAGCCTGGCAATGAGCAGTTCTTC
CDR3: CSARAQPGNEQFF

V: TRBV29-1
J: TRBJ1-1
D: NA
size: many
DNA: TGCAGCGTTGTAGGCAGACCGATGAACACTGAAGCTTTCTTT
CDR3: CSVVGRPMNTEAFF

V: TRBV20-1
J: TRBJ2-1
D: NA
size: many
DNA: TGCAGTGCCAAAAAAGGAGAGAACTCCTACAATGAGCAGTTCTTC
CDR3: CSAKKGENSYNEQFF

V: TRBV20-1
J: TRBJ2-1
D: TRBD2
size: few
DNA: TGCAGTGCTAGAGATCCGGGAGGGCCTAGCAATGAGCAGTTCTTC
CDR3: CSARDPGGPSNEQFF

V: TRBV5-5
J: TRBJ2-2
D: NA
size: few
DNA: TGTGCCAGCAGCCGCGACAGCAGGAGCGGGGAGCTGTTTTTT
CDR3: CASSRDSRSGELFF

V: TRBV20-1
J: TRBJ2-1
D: NA
size: few
DNA: TGCAGTGCTAGGGATTCTCCGGAGGGCTCCTACAATGAGCAGTTCTTC
CDR3: CSARDSPEGSYNEQFF

V: TRBV28
J: TRBJ2-3
D: NA
size: few
DNA: TGTGCCAGCGTGAGCGGGCCGGGAACAGATACGCAGTATTTT
CDR3: CASVSGPGTDTQYF

V: TRBV4-3
J: TRBJ2-7
D: NA
size: few
DNA: TGCGCCAGCAGCCAAGAATGGCGGAACTACGAGCAGTACTTC
CDR3: CASSQEWRNYEQYF

V: TRBV5-1
J: TRBJ2-5
D: NA
size: many
DNA: TGCGCCAGCAGCGAGGAGGGCCTAAAAGAGACCCAGTACTTC
CDR3: CASSEEGLKETQYF

V: TRBV14
J: TRBJ1-1
D: NA
size: few
DNA: TGTGCCAGCAGCCAAGGCTGGGGGAAGGACACTGAAGCTTTCTTT
CDR3: CASSQGWGKDTEAFF

V: TRBV29-1
J: TRBJ1-2
D: NA
size: many
DNA: TGCAGCGTTGGGGGGCTTTACTATGGCTACACCTTC
CDR3: CSVGGLYYGYTF

V: TRBV5-6
J: TRBJ2-1
D: NA
size: few
DNA: TGTGCCAGCAGCTTGGCGTCAAGGAGGGGCGGGCAGTTCTTC
CDR3: CASSLASRRGGQFF

V: TRBV12-3/TRBV12-4
J: TRBJ2-1
D: NA
size: NA
DNA: TGTGCCAGCAGAAAGATTGATGAGCAGTTCTTC
CDR3: CASRKIDEQFF

V: TRBV27
J: TRBJ2-7
D: NA
size: many
DNA: TGTGCCAGCAGCTACAGAGGACCCTACGAGCAGTACTTC
CDR3: CASSYRGPYEQYF

V: TRBV12-3/TRBV12-4
J: TRBJ1-5
D: NA
size: many
DNA: TGTGCCAGCAGTTTAAGGTTTGGGAGGGGTGTACAGCCCCAGCATTTT
CDR3: CASSLRFGRGVQPQHF

V: TRBV2
J: TRBJ1-6
D: TRBD1
size: many
DNA: TGTGCCAGCAGTGAAGCTCCGGGACAGGGGTCACCCCTCCACTTT
CDR3: CASSEAPGQGSPLHF

V: TRBV15
J: TRBJ2-7
D: TRBD1
size: NA
DNA: TGTGCCACCAGCTTTCCCTTACCGGGACAGGGCCCAGTCGAGCAGTACTTC
CDR3: CATSFPLPGQGPVEQYF

V: TRBV29-1
J: TRBJ2-3
D: TRBD1
size: many
DNA: TGCAGCGCACCGGGACAGGGCCCAGATACGCAGTATTTT
CDR3: CSAPGQGPDTQYF

V: TRBV29-1
J: TRBJ2-2
D: NA
size: many
DNA: TGCAGCGCCGACCACAGGGAAACCGGGGAGCTGTTTTTT
CDR3: CSADHRETGELFF

V: TRBV12-3/TRBV12-4
J: TRBJ1-2
D: TRBD1
size: many
DNA: TGTGCCAGCAGTACCGGGACAGGGGGCGCGGGCTACACCTTC
CDR3: CASSTGTGGAGYTF

V: TRBV5-1
J: TRBJ2-1
D: NA
size: many
DNA: TGCGCCAGCAGTATTACACCACCAGGCAATGAGCAGTTCTTC
CDR3: CASSITPPGNEQFF

V: TRBV7-9
J: TRBJ2-1
D: TRBD1
size: NA
DNA: TGTGCCAGCAGCACGACAGGGGACAATGAGCAGTTCTTC
CDR3: CASSTTGDNEQFF

V: TRBV7-6
J: TRBJ2-3
D: TRBD2
size: many
DNA: TGTGCCAGCAGCTCCAATCGCGCTGGACTAAGCGGGAGAGCAGATACGCAGTATTTT
CDR3: CASSSNRAGLSGRADTQYF

V: TRBV20-1
J: TRBJ2-3
D: TRBD2
size: few
DNA: TGCAGTGCTAAAGGGACTAGCGGGAAGTTGAGCACAGATACGCAGTATTTT
CDR3: CSAKGTSGKLSTDTQYF

V: TRBV6-2/TRBV6-3
J: TRBJ2-7
D: NA
size: few
DNA: TGTGCCAGCAGTTACCCCACCGGGACACATACCTACGAGCAGTACTTC
CDR3: CASSYPTGTHTYEQYF

V: TRBV27
J: TRBJ1-1
D: NA
size: many
DNA: TGTGCCAGCAGGTTTGGGACACCGAACACTGAAGCTTTCTTT
CDR3: CASRFGTPNTEAFF

V: TRBV7-8
J: TRBJ2-7
D: TRBD2
size: NA
DNA: TGTGCCAGCAGCTTAGGTAGTCTAGCGGATCAGCAGTACTTC
CDR3: CASSLGSLADQQYF

V: TRBV5-1
J: TRBJ2-3
D: TRBD1
size: many
DNA: TGCGCCAGCAGCTTTGACAGGGTGCAAGATACGCAGTATTTT
CDR3: CASSFDRVQDTQYF

V: TRBV5-1
J: TRBJ2-1
D: NA
size: many
DNA: TGCGCCAGCAGCTTGGGGGGACTCCAGCTTTACAATGAGCAGTTCTTC
CDR3: CASSLGGLQLYNEQFF

V: TRBV6-5
J: TRBJ1-5
D: NA
size: many
DNA: TGTGCCAGCAGTTACCTGGCAAATCAGCCCCAGCATTTT
CDR3: CASSYLANQPQHF

V: TRBV25-1
J: TRBJ2-5
D: NA
size: few
DNA: TGTGCCAGCAGGTTGTCTGGCGGCGGGACCCAAGAGACCCAGTACTTC
CDR3: CASRLSGGGTQETQYF

V: TRBV12-3/TRBV12-4
J: TRBJ2-7
D: NA
size: NA
DNA: TGTGCCAGCAGTTCCTATTCTAACGACAGGAGGGGTAAGGAGCAGTACTTC
CDR3: CASSSYSNDRRGKEQYF

V: TRBV5-1
J: TRBJ2-3
D: NA
size: NA
DNA: TGCGCCAGCAGCATAATCCCAGGGGCCAGCACAGATACGCAGTATTTT
CDR3: CASSIIPGASTDTQYF

V: TRBV11-2
J: TRBJ1-1
D: NA
size: NA
DNA: TGTGCCAGCAGCTTATTAGGACAGCTAAACACTGAAGCTTTCTTT
CDR3: CASSLLGQLNTEAFF

V: TRBV9
J: TRBJ2-7
D: TRBD2
size: many
DNA: TGTGCCAGCAGCGCTACCGGGACTAGCGGGAGCGGCGGGTCCTACGAGCAGTACTTC
CDR3: CASSATGTSGSGGSYEQYF

V: TRBV4-1
J: TRBJ2-2
D: NA
size: NA
DNA: TGCGCCAGCAGAAAGGGGTCGAACACCGGGGAGCTGTTTTTT
CDR3: CASRKGSNTGELFF

V: TRBV18
J: TRBJ2-5
D: TRBD2
size: NA
DNA: TGTGCCAGCTCACGGGGACTAGCGATGGATTGGAGGTTAGGAACAAACCAAGAGACCCAGTACTTC
CDR3: CASSRGLAMDWRLGTNQETQYF

V: TRBV4-3
J: TRBJ1-6
D: NA
size: many
DNA: TGCGCCAGCAGCCAATCAGGGGTAGTTTCCTATAATTCACCCCTCCACTTT
CDR3: CASSQSGVVSYNSPLHF

V: TRBV21-1
J: TRBJ1-1
D: NA
size: many
DNA: TGTGCCAGCAGCAAGTCACACACTGAAGCTTTCTTT
CDR3: CASSKSHTEAFF

V: TRBV6-2/TRBV6-3
J: TRBJ2-3
D: NA
size: NA
DNA: TGTGCCAGCAGTTCCCAGGGAGCAACAGATACGCAGTATTTT
CDR3: CASSSQGATDTQYF

V: TRBV9
J: TRBJ2-7
D: NA
size: NA
DNA: TGTGCCAGCAGCCCGCGGGACGCCCAGAACGAGCAGTACTTC
CDR3: CASSPRDAQNEQYF

V: TRBV9
J: TRBJ2-7
D: TRBD1
size: NA
DNA: TGTGCCAGCAGCGTAGAGAGTACAGGGGCTTCTTGGGAGCAGTACTTC
CDR3: CASSVESTGASWEQYF

V: TRBV12-3/TRBV12-4
J: TRBJ2-1
D: TRBD2
size: many
DNA: TGTGCCAGTAGGAATCCCGGGACTAGCCGACCCAATGAGCAGTTCTTC
CDR3: CASRNPGTSRPNEQFF

V: TRBV7-6
J: TRBJ1-1
D: NA
size: many
DNA: TGTGCCAGCAGCTTAGTAACAGAGAACACTGAAGCTTTCTTT
CDR3: CASSLVTENTEAFF

V: TRBV27
J: TRBJ1-2
D: NA
size: few
DNA: TGTGCCAGCAGTTCAATTTCTCCAGGGGTGAGGTATGGCTACACCTTC
CDR3: CASSSISPGVRYGYTF

V: TRBV7-9
J: TRBJ2-7
D: NA
size: NA
DNA: TGTGCCAGCAGCCCCCCGGGCGGGACAGAGTACTTC
CDR3: CASSPPGGTEYF

V: TRBV12-3/TRBV12-4
J: TRBJ2-5
D: TRBD2
size: many
DNA: TGTGCCAGCAGTTTCCGCGGGAGAGACGAGACCCAGTACTTC
CDR3: CASSFRGRDETQYF

V: TRBV5-1
J: TRBJ2-1
D: NA
size: many
DNA: TGCGCCAGCAGCTTGAAGGCGGCTGAGCAGTTCTTC
CDR3: CASSLKAAEQFF

V: TRBV10-2
J: TRBJ2-5
D: NA
size: many
DNA: TGCGCCAGTATAGGGACCCAAGAGACCCAGTACTTC
CDR3: CASIGTQETQYF

V: TRBV6-1
J: TRBJ2-7
D: TRBD1
size: many
DNA: TGTGCCAGCAGTCCGGGACAGGGGAGGGCCTACGAGCAGTACTTC
CDR3: CASSPGQGRAYEQYF

V: TRBV20-1
J: TRBJ2-7
D: NA
size: few
DNA: TGCAGTGCTAGTCCAGCGGGCCCCTCCTACGAGCAGTACTTC
CDR3: CSASPAGPSYEQYF

V: TRBV29-1
J: TRBJ2-1
D: TRBD2
size: many
DNA: TGCAGCGTTGAACTCTTCTCTAGCGGCTACAATGAGCAGTTCTTC
CDR3: CSVELFSSGYNEQFF

V: TRBV7-9
J: TRBJ2-2
D: NA
size: NA
DNA: TGTGCCAGCAGCCTGCGAGGGGATGGCGGGGAGCTGTTTTTT
CDR3: CASSLRGDGGELFF